Below, 3 T cell receptor beta chains from the same sample are listed, as sequenced in a study of cytomegalovirus exposure and HLA in healthy donors (dated 2017 in TCRdb). The library was prepared using the immunoSEQ multiplex PCR assay. The multiplex PCR relied on a mix of 60 forward primers for TCR Vbeta segments and 13 reverse primers for TCR Jbeta segments. TCRdb provides this immuneACCESS table in a form limited to in-frame rearrangements. Some clones are lacking; in checked studies, under half of them reflect an unresolved V gene, and why the rest are absent is not known. This sample holds about 140,000 clones; approximately 80% were observed only once. Approximately 1.8% of the sample is taken by the ten largest. Sequenced input: PBMCs. The receptors here all came from a man aged 40-50 years in good health and CMV-seronegative.

The chain uses TRBV27 and TRBJ2-1; no firm D call. Germline V gene data show CDR1 as MNHEY and CDR2 as SMNVEV (reference sequence). The length of the CDR3 is 14 residues. V was shortened by 6 bases and J by 2 bases, with 11 bases between the two germline ends. CDR3 DNA: TGTGCCAGCAGCCGAGAGATAGCCTACAATGAGCAGTTCTTC. Protein product: CASSREIAYNEQFF.

The V and J genes are TRBV5-6 and TRBJ1-5; tentative D call: TRBD1 (6 bases). CDR3 length: 13 residues. Trimming removed 2 bases at V and 5 bases at J, with 8 bases between. Germline loops: CDR1 SGHDT, CDR2 YYEEEE. The CDR3 bases are TGTGCCAGCAGCTTAAACAGGGATCAGCCCCAGCATTTT. Its translation is CASSLNRDQPQHF.

The rearrangement links TRBV15 to TRBJ2-2; TRBD2 matches at 7 bases. The CDR3 runs 17 residues. Germline V gives CDR1 LNHNV, CDR2 YYDKDF (reference sequence). Losses at the gene ends were 0 bases for V and 4 bases for J; bases not matched to a gene: 8. CDR3 bases: TGTGCCACCAGCAGAGATCGGGGGAGGGGACGCACCGGGGAGCTGTTTTTT. It codes for CATSRDRGRGRTGELFF.